The present TCR beta chain was sequenced within a study of blood T cell repertoires in COVID-19. Sequencing used immunoSEQ multiplex PCR; TCRdb keeps in-frame clones, though not all of them. The table includes 65,000 to 80,000 clones, almost 85% detected once. The material sequenced was peripheral blood. The sequence was obtained from a man aged 45 to 65 with acute or convalescent COVID-19.

The CDR3 loop is CSVEDGTTASGNTIYF. The CDR3 nucleotides are TGCAGCGTTGAAGATGGTACGACAGCCTCTGGAAACACCATATATTTT. V gene TRBV29-1 combines with J gene TRBJ1-3; possible D gene TRBD1, 5 bases. There are 16 residues in the CDR3. Germline CDR1 SQVTM, CDR2 ANQGSEA. Trimming cost V 0 bases and J 0 bases, with 12 bases left between them.